Shown below are 10 T cell receptor beta chains from a single sample sequenced in a study of blood T cell repertoires in COVID-19. Sequenced by immunoSEQ multiplex PCR; TCRdb stores in-frame clones only, minus some. The repertoire consists of roughly 56,000 clones, with around 86% occurring once and the leading ten covering around 6.5%. Source material: peripheral blood. The receptors here all came from a man between 45 and 60 years old with active COVID-19.

The chain carries TRBV24-1 and TRBJ2-1, with 11 bases lining up with TRBD1. J was trimmed by 7 bases and V by 5 bases; bases with no gene match: 6. Germline CDR1 and CDR2: KGHDR and SFDVKD. The CDR3 loop spans 15 amino acids. The CDR3 loop is CATSGTGGSRNEQFF. CDR3 in DNA: TGTGCCACCAGTGGGACAGGGGGCTCCAGGAATGAGCAGTTCTTC.

V and J are TRBV5-1 and TRBJ2-2; 10 nucleotides align to TRBD1. CDR1 is SGHRS and CDR2 is YFSETQ in the germline V gene. With V trimmed by 3 bases and J by 6 bases, 5 bases remained unmatched. CDR3 size: 15 residues. In DNA, the CDR3 is TGCGCCAGCAGCTACCGGGACAGGGGCCCCGGGGAGCTGTTTTTT. Translation: CASSYRDRGPGELFF.

This sequence joins TRBV5-5 and TRBJ2-7, with TRBD2 matching 14 bases. The CDR3 has 19 amino acids. Germline V CDR1 and CDR2: SGHKS, YYEKEE (reference sequence). V trimming: 2 bases; J trimming: 3 bases; junction bases outside the gene matches: 13. The CDR3 spells CASSFGRPGLAGAVYEQYF. CDR3 coding DNA: TGTGCCAGCAGCTTTGGCCGACCGGGACTAGCGGGGGCGGTCTACGAGCAGTACTTC.

This clone was counted a few times. The V and J genes are TRBV5-1 and TRBJ1-3, with TRBD1 matching 7 bases. V was clipped by 4 bases and J by 1 base; unmatched bases: 2. Germline lookup yields CDR1 SGHRS and CDR2 YFSETQ. The CDR3 totals 14 residues. The CDR3 DNA reads TGCGCCAGCAGCACGGACAGGTCTGGAAACACCATATATTTT. Translation gives CASSTDRSGNTIYF.

This sequence joins TRBV27 and TRBJ1-6, with D perhaps matching TRBD1 (6 bases). Germline CDR1 and CDR2: MNHEY and SMNVEV (reference sequence). V was cut by 6 bases and J by 0 bases, with 18 bases left in between. The CDR3 extends over 18 amino acids. The CDR3 DNA is TGTGCCAGCAGGTCTACCTTCGACAGGAGCTCCTATAATTCACCCCTCCACTTT. This translates into CASRSTFDRSSYNSPLHF.

V gene TRBV7-9 combines with J gene TRBJ2-5; 10 bases are a match to TRBD2. The CDR3 is 17 amino acids. Germline CDR1 is SEHNR and CDR2 is FQNEAQ (reference sequence). Losses at the gene ends were 2 bases for V and 7 bases for J; bases not matched to a gene: 13. CDR3 sequence reads: CASSLFSSGRADVTQYF. As DNA, the CDR3 is TGTGCCAGCAGCTTATTCTCAAGCGGGAGGGCCGACGTGACCCAGTACTTC.

The CDR3, as DNA: TGTGCCAGCAGTCTACTAAGGGAGGGGACTGAAGCTTTCTTT. Translated, it gives CASSLLREGTEAFF. The chain combines TRBV6-6 with TRBJ1-1, with D possibly matching TRBD1 (5 bases). The CDR3 consists of 14 residues. CDR1 is MNHNY, CDR2 SVGAGI, per germline (reference sequence). V dropped 5 bases and J dropped 5 bases, with 15 bases sitting between them.

The V and J genes are TRBV6-5 and TRBJ1-2, with 9 bases lining up with TRBD1. CDR1 is MNHEY and CDR2 is SVGAGI in the germline V gene. The junction had 4 bases not matched to a gene; V was cut back by 7 bases and J by 7 bases. The CDR3 totals 12 residues. The CDR3 DNA is TGTGCCAGCACTGGACAGGGGACTGGCTACACCTTC. It codes for CASTGQGTGYTF.

The V and J genes are TRBV4-3 and TRBJ1-1; no clear D gene. This CDR3 spans 15 amino acids. Germline loops: CDR1 LGHNA, CDR2 YSLEER. V shed 1 base and J shed 1 base, with 10 bases lying between them. The CDR3 DNA follows: TGCGCCAGCAGCCAAGGTTGGGCTGGGAACACTGAAGCTTTCTTT. Its translation is CASSQGWAGNTEAFF.

This rearrangement joins TRBV25-1 to TRBJ2-5, with D possibly TRBD1 on 5 matching bases. CDR1 is MGHDK, CDR2 SYGVNS, per germline. Trimming removed 1 base from V and 5 bases from J, with 17 bases in between. The CDR3 extends over 16 amino acids. CDR3 bases: TGTGCCAGCAGTGAATTAGGGGATGTTGACGGGGAGACCCAGTACTTC. Its protein is CASSELGDVDGETQYF. Combining the CDR3 with reference TRBV25-1 and TRBJ2-5 gives the whole variable domain EADIYQTPRYLVIGTGKKITLECSQTMGHDKMYWYQQDPGMELHLIHYSYGVNSTEKGDLSSESTVSRIRTEHFPLTLESARPSHTSQYLCASSELGDVDGETQYFGPGTRLLVL.